Each of the 11 T cell receptor beta chains below was sequenced from the same sample in a study of blood T cell repertoires in COVID-19. The method was immunoSEQ multiplex PCR; TCRdb's version includes in-frame clones alone and lacks a portion of them. Here the sample spans tens of thousands of clones, around nine tenths being singletons. The sample was peripheral blood. The receptors were sampled from a human donor in a cohort sampled during active COVID-19.

This chain uses TRBV20-1 with TRBJ2-3; TRBD2 matches at 7 bases. With 3 bases clipped from V and 1 base from J, the junction kept 7 bases outside the gene matches. CDR3 length equals 15 residues. The V gene's germline CDR1 is DFQATT and CDR2 SNEGSKA (reference sequence). This chain's CDR3 is CSASGIAGGTDTQYF. In nucleotides, the CDR3 is TGCAGTGCTAGTGGGATAGCGGGTGGCACAGATACGCAGTATTTT.

The rearrangement links TRBV11-3 to TRBJ2-5; D remains ambiguous. The CDR3 loop spans 14 amino acids. Trimming cost V 1 base and J 1 base, with 7 bases left between them. Per the germline V gene, CDR1 is SGHNT and CDR2 is YENEEA. The CDR3 DNA sequence: TGTGCCAGCAGCTTAGCCGGTAGCCAAGAGACCCAGTACTTC. Amino acids: CASSLAGSQETQYF.

The gene calls are TRBV19 and TRBJ1-2; the D gene is possibly TRBD1 (5 bases). V was pared by 4 bases and J by 8 bases, with 17 bases between. CDR3 length: 14 amino acids. The germline gives CDR1 LNHDA, CDR2 SQIVND (reference sequence). As DNA, the CDR3 is TGTGCCAGTAGTACTCGGGCAGGGTATGAAGGCTACACCTTC. It yields the protein CASSTRAGYEGYTF.

The chain recombines TRBV7-2 with TRBJ2-1; 12 bases align to TRBD2. V gave up 3 bases and J gave up 10 bases; unmatched junction bases: 16. Looked up from germline, CDR1 is SGHTA and CDR2 is FQGNSA. This CDR3 comprises 18 residues. In DNA form, the CDR3 reads TGTGCCAGCAGCTTCGGCCGCCTCCATCCTAGCGGGAGGGGGGAGCAGTTCTTC. This encodes CASSFGRLHPSGRGEQFF.

The chain employs TRBV3-1 (or the pseudogene TRBV3-2) and TRBJ1-3; maybe TRBD1 (6 bases). The CDR3 runs 14 residues. From germline, CDR1 is LGHDT and CDR2 YNNKEL (reference sequence). The V gene lost 6 bases and the J gene lost 1 base, with 10 bases spanning the gap. The CDR3, as DNA: TGTGCCAGCAGACCTAGGGGGTCTGGAAACACCATATATTTT. Its translation is CASRPRGSGNTIYF.

This clone was seen once. V gene TRBV6-5 combines with J gene TRBJ1-5; 8 nucleotides align to TRBD1. Trimming cost V 7 bases and J 7 bases; bases outside gene matches: 9. The CDR3 has 14 residues. Germline V lookup: CDR1 MNHEY, CDR2 SVGAGI. DNA of the CDR3: TGTGCCAGCACCGAGGACAGGGTGCCACAGCCCCAGCATTTT. This sequence encodes CASTEDRVPQPQHF.

The chain's CDR3 is CASSLWVAPSSYNEQFF. The CDR3 bases are TGTGCCAGCAGTTTATGGGTAGCCCCATCCTCCTACAATGAGCAGTTCTTC. The chain has TRBV27 and TRBJ2-1; D remains unclear. Germline V gene lookup returns CDR1 MNHEY and CDR2 SMNVEV (reference sequence). Between the trimmed V and J ends, which lost 1 base and 0 bases, there was a span of 13 bases. The CDR3 spans 17 residues.

The chain carries TRBV6-5 and TRBJ2-3; TRBD2 agrees at 10 bases. The J segment lost 4 bases and the V segment lost 6 bases, leaving 7 bases of the junction unmatched. CDR1 MNHEY and CDR2 SVGAGI come from the germline V gene. The CDR3 is made up of 15 amino acids. For the CDR3, the DNA is TGTGCCAGCAGAATAGCGGGAGGCCGGGCAGATACGCAGTATTTT. Translated, it gives CASRIAGGRADTQYF.

This chain joins TRBV2 and TRBJ2-7, with 8 bases fitting TRBD1. V shed 8 bases and J 7 bases; nucleotides not matched to a gene: 10. This CDR3 region has 13 residues. The V gene's germline CDR1 is SNHLY and CDR2 FYNNEI. The CDR3 coding sequence is TGTGCCAGCCTCTTGGACAGGGCTGAAGAGCAGTACTTC. Translated, it gives CASLLDRAEEQYF.

V and J are TRBV5-1 and TRBJ2-7; maybe TRBD1 (5 bases). With 4 bases removed from V and 8 bases from J, the gap between germline ends came to 13 bases. Germline V CDR1 and CDR2: SGHRS, YFSETQ. The CDR3 covers 12 residues. The CDR3 DNA follows: TGCGCCAGCAGCCCATTCAGGGAAAAGCAGTACTTC. Its translation is CASSPFREKQYF. The entire variable domain, with the rest obtained from reference TRBV5-1 and TRBJ2-7, is as follows: KAGVTQTPRYLIKTRGQQVTLSCSPISGHRSVSWYQQTPGQGLQFLFEYFSETQRNKGNFPGRFSGRQFSNSRSEMNVSTLELGDSALYLCASSPFREKQYFGPGTRLTVT.

V and J are TRBV18 and TRBJ2-6; possible D gene TRBD1, 6 bases. Germline V gene lookup returns CDR1 KGHSH and CDR2 LQKENI. V was trimmed by 3 bases and J by 0 bases, leaving 6 bases between them. This CDR3 spans 15 amino acids. The CDR3 region is CASSPDSSGANVLTF. The CDR3 DNA sequence: TGTGCCAGCTCACCGGACAGCTCTGGGGCCAACGTCCTGACTTTC.